These 22 T cell receptor beta chains share one sample of origin, sequenced in a study of T cells after yellow fever vaccination. Each CDR3 protein gets one entry after TCRdb re-called the 5' RACE reads with MiXCR. The sample has 170,000 or so distinct CDR3 sequences, 5.5% to 8% seen once; the top ten hold 2.9%. The input for sequencing was CD4+ T cells sorted from PBMCs, taken on the day of the first yellow fever vaccination. These TCRs come from a man between 18 and 35 years old who received the YFV17D yellow fever vaccine.

This clonotype was observed a handful of times. J is TRBJ1-2 and V is TRBV5-4; maybe TRBD1 (6 bases). The CDR3 extends over 14 amino acids. Germline V gives CDR1 SGHNT, CDR2 YYREEE (reference sequence). Trimming left V 4 bases short and J 7 bases short, with 17 bases between. The CDR3 is CASSAPQGGSGYTF. In DNA form, the CDR3 reads TGTGCCAGCAGCGCACCACAGGGAGGTAGTGGCTACACCTTC.

This clonotype has ten or more counts. V and J are TRBV11-2 and TRBJ2-7, with TRBD1 matching 8 bases. Trimming removed 0 bases from V and 7 bases from J; junction bases left unmatched: 8. Looked up from germline, CDR1 is SGHAT and CDR2 is FQNNGV. The CDR3 totals 15 residues. CDR3 amino acids: CASSLDRTGSWEQYV. The CDR3 nucleotides are TGTGCCAGCAGCTTAGATCGGACAGGGAGTTGGGAGCAGTACGTC.

This clonotype was seen many times. The gene calls are TRBV6-5 and TRBJ1-3; perhaps TRBD1 as D (5 bases). CDR1 is MNHEY and CDR2 is SVGAGI in the germline V gene. The CDR3 is 14 residues long. Trimming removed 2 bases at V and 3 bases at J, with 8 bases between. CDR3 bases: TGTGCCAGCAGTTACGGGGGAAGTGGAAACACCATATATTTT. It is translated as CASSYGGSGNTIYF.

The chain recombines TRBV4-3 with TRBJ2-5; D unresolved. Germline V gene data show CDR1 as LGHNA and CDR2 as YSLEER. V lost 1 base and J lost 1, with 7 bases in between. This CDR3 has 14 residues. The CDR3 nucleotides are TGCGCCAGCAGCCAAGGATCCGGCCAAGAGACCCAGTACTTC. It codes for CASSQGSGQETQYF.

This clonotype was detected many times. The V call is TRBV6-1, the J call TRBJ2-3; perhaps TRBD2 as D (6 bases). Germline V gene sequence: CDR1 MNHNS, CDR2 SASEGT. The CDR3 consists of 14 residues. The V gene lost 4 bases and the J gene lost 4 bases, with 12 bases spanning the gap. In DNA form, the CDR3 reads TGTGCCAGCAGTGCGAACTGGGGGGCAGATACGCAGTATTTT. Its translation is CASSANWGADTQYF.

This clonotype was seen only a few times. J is TRBJ1-1 and V is TRBV7-8, with D perhaps matching TRBD1 (5 bases). CDR1 is SGHVS, CDR2 FQNEAQ, per germline. The CDR3 runs to 15 residues. The germline V and J ends were trimmed by 6 bases and 0 bases, with 14 bases remaining between them. CDR3 amino acids: CASSLAGNLNTEAFF. DNA of the CDR3: TGTGCCAGCAGTCTAGCAGGGAATCTGAACACTGAAGCTTTCTTT.

The chain uses TRBV12-3 or TRBV12-4 and TRBJ2-3; D may be TRBD2 (6 bases). The CDR3 sequence is 16 residues long. Deletions cut 3 bases from V and 0 bases from J, with 13 bases between. CDR3 coding DNA: TGTGCCAGCAGTTTGCGGCGGGGTACTAGCACAGATACGCAGTATTTT. It yields the protein CASSLRRGTSTDTQYF.

The chain links TRBV6-5 to TRBJ2-5; TRBD2 aligns across 10 bases. Germline CDR1 and CDR2: MNHEY and SVGAGI. This CDR3 is 15 amino acids long. After removal of 2 bases from V and 3 bases from J, the junction contained 3 bases not matched to a gene. The CDR3 DNA sequence: TGTGCCAGCAGTTACGAGCGGGGGGGCAAAGAGACCCAGTACTTC. This translates into CASSYERGGKETQYF.

At least ten counts were recorded for this clonotype. This chain connects TRBV4-1 to TRBJ2-5; D uncertain. The germline V and J ends were trimmed by 1 base and 10 bases, with 16 bases remaining between them. Per the germline V gene, CDR1 is MGHRA and CDR2 is YSYEKL. CDR3 size: 14 residues. The CDR3 loop reads CASSQAGSEVGQYF. CDR3 nucleotides: TGCGCCAGCAGCCAAGCTGGTTCCGAGGTGGGCCAGTACTTC.

The chain joins TRBV5-1 to TRBJ2-5, with no clear D. Germline V gene data show CDR1 as SGHRS and CDR2 as YFSETQ. The germline V and J ends were trimmed by 2 bases and 1 base, with 9 bases remaining between them. The CDR3 contains 14 residues. CDR3: CASSFLGAQETQYF. DNA for the CDR3: TGCGCCAGCAGCTTTCTGGGTGCCCAAGAGACCCAGTACTTC.

This clonotype came up a few times. V gene TRBV5-1 combines with J gene TRBJ1-1; D is unclear. The germline V gene encodes CDR1 SGHRS and CDR2 YFSETQ. The V end lost 4 bases, the J end lost 4 bases, and 17 bases lay between the germline ends. This CDR3 contains 15 residues. DNA of the CDR3: TGCGCCAGCAGCACGTCGGGGATCGGGCTCACTGAAGCTTTCTTT. This encodes CASSTSGIGLTEAFF.

There are a few counts of this clonotype. This chain connects TRBV5-1 to TRBJ1-2; 9 nucleotides line up with TRBD1. Trimming cost V 4 bases and J 1 base; bases outside gene matches: 14. The V gene's germline CDR1 is SGHRS and CDR2 YFSETQ. CDR3 length: 18 residues. The CDR3, as DNA: TGCGCCAGCAGCCTCCACTCACAGGGGGCCCCGGGTAACTATGGCTACACCTTC. Translating gives CASSLHSQGAPGNYGYTF.

Regarding this clonotype: A much larger clone is a single base away; this may be a read error. The chain uses TRBV5-1 and TRBJ1-5; D is possibly TRBD1 (6 bases). Germline V CDR1 and CDR2: SGHRS, YFSETQ. The CDR3 sequence is 15 residues long. The CDR3 protein is CTSSPGGGSDQPQHF. The CDR3 DNA sequence: TGCACCAGCAGCCCAGGAGGGGGGTCGGATCAGCCCCAGCATTTT.

This clonotype occurred many times. This chain connects TRBV24-1 to TRBJ2-2; D tentatively fits TRBD1 or TRBD2 (5 bases each). This CDR3 has 13 residues. Trimming cost V 5 bases and J 9 bases, with 12 bases left between them. CDR1 KGHDR and CDR2 SFDVKD come from the germline V gene. CDR3 bases: TGTGCCACCAGTGGTGGGGGACGCCGGGAGCTGTTTTTT. Translated: CATSGGGRRELFF.

This clonotype was detected ten times or more. The V call is TRBV11-2, the J call TRBJ2-2; 7 bases match TRBD2. This CDR3 spans 16 amino acids. The germline V gene encodes CDR1 SGHAT and CDR2 FQNNGV. V lost 5 bases to trimming and J lost 6 bases; unmatched junction nucleotides: 12. CDR3 protein: CASSIETSRSAGELFF. The CDR3 DNA sequence: TGTGCCAGCAGCATCGAGACTAGCCGTTCGGCCGGGGAGCTGTTTTTT.

The rearrangement uses TRBV12-3 or TRBV12-4 and TRBJ2-3; D not certain. V lost 1 base and J 9 bases, leaving 11 bases between the germline ends. The CDR3 contains 13 residues. CDR3 in DNA: TGTGCCAGCAGTTTAGAATCCTTTGGAACGCAGTATTTT. It specifies CASSLESFGTQYF.

This clonotype was counted a few times. The chain couples TRBV12-3 or TRBV12-4 to TRBJ1-6, with D tentatively TRBD1 (6 bases). The V end lost 8 bases, the J end lost 2 bases, and 10 bases lay between the germline ends. The CDR3 length is 14 residues. The CDR3 reads CASRGQTYNSPLHF. The DNA of the CDR3 is TGTGCCAGCCGAGGACAGACCTATAATTCACCCCTCCACTTT.

Written as DNA, the CDR3 is TGTGCCAGCAGCTTAAATCCCTACTCTGGGGCCAACGTCCTGACTTTC. This translates into CASSLNPYSGANVLTF. The chain joins TRBV7-2 to TRBJ2-6; D ambiguous. Trimming took 2 bases from V and 0 from J, leaving 8 bases between them. The CDR3 extends over 16 amino acids. The germline gives CDR1 SGHTA, CDR2 FQGNSA.

This clonotype was seen many times. This rearrangement joins TRBV6-5 to TRBJ2-2; D possibly matches TRBD1 or TRBD2 (5 bases each). The CDR3 runs to 14 residues. With 7 bases removed from V and 6 bases from J, the gap between germline ends came to 15 bases. Germline V gene data show CDR1 as MNHEY and CDR2 as SVGAGI. CDR3 protein: CASTGTTSAGELFF. CDR3 coding DNA: TGTGCCAGCACCGGGACCACCTCCGCCGGGGAGCTGTTTTTT.

The V call is TRBV12-3 or TRBV12-4, the J call TRBJ1-1; 7 bases are a match to TRBD1. This CDR3 has 12 residues. V lost 6 bases and J lost 6; bases outside the gene matches: 4. CDR3 sequence reads: CASSPGQSEAFF. The CDR3 bases are TGTGCCAGCAGCCCGGGACAGTCTGAAGCTTTCTTT.

This clonotype was counted only a few times. V usage is TRBV5-1 and J usage is TRBJ2-5, with 8 bases matching TRBD2. CDR3 length: 14 amino acids. CDR1 and CDR2 (germline): SGHRS, YFSETQ. After removal of 4 bases from V and 3 bases from J, the junction contained 5 bases not matched to a gene. CDR3 residues: CASSDPAGEETQYF. The CDR3 DNA is TGCGCCAGCAGCGACCCAGCGGGAGAAGAGACCCAGTACTTC.

This clonotype was seen a handful of times. The chain carries TRBV20-1 and TRBJ2-5; the D gene is possibly TRBD2 (7 bases). The CDR3 covers 13 residues. V lost 2 bases and J lost 4, with 11 bases in between. The germline gives CDR1 DFQATT, CDR2 SNEGSKA (reference sequence). The CDR3 loop is CSARWAGAETQYF. The CDR3 nucleotides are TGCAGTGCTAGATGGGCGGGGGCAGAGACCCAGTACTTC.